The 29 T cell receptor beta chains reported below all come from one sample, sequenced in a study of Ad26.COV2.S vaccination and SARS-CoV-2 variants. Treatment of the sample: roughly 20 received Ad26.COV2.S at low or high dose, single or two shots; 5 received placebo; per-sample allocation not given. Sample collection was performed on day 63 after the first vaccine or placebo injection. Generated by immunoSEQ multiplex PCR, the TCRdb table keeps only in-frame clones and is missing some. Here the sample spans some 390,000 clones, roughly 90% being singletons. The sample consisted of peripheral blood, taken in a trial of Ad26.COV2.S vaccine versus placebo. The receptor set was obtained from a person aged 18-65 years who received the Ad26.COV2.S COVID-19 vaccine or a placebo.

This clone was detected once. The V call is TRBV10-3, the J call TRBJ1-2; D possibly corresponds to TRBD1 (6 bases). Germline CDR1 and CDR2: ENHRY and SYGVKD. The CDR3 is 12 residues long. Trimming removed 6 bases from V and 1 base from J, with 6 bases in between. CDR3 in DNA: TGTGCCATCAGGGACAGTAACTATGGCTACACCTTC. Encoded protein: CAIRDSNYGYTF.

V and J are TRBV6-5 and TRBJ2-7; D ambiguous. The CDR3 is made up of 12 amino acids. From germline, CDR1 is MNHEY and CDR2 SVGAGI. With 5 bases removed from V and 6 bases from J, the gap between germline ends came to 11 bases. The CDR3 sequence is CASSQAWIEQYF. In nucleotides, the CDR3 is TGTGCCAGCAGTCAGGCGTGGATCGAGCAGTACTTC.

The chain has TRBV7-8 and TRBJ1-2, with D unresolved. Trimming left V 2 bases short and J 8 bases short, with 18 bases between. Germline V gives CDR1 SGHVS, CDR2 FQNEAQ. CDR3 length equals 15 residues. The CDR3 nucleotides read TGTGCCAGCAGCTTACCTCGCGTGGGCTATGAAGGCTACACCTTC. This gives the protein CASSLPRVGYEGYTF. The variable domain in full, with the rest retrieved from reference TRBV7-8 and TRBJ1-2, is GAGVSQSPRYKVAKRGQDVALRCDPISGHVSLFWYQQALGQGPEFLTYFQNEAQLDKSGLPSDRFFAERPEGSVSTLKIQRTQQEDSAVYLCASSLPRVGYEGYTFGSGTRLTVV.

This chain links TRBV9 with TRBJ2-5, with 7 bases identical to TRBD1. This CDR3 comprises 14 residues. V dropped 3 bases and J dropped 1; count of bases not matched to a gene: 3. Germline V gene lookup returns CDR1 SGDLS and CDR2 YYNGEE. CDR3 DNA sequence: TGTGCCAGCAGCGCATGGACAGGCCAAGAGACCCAGTACTTC. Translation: CASSAWTGQETQYF.

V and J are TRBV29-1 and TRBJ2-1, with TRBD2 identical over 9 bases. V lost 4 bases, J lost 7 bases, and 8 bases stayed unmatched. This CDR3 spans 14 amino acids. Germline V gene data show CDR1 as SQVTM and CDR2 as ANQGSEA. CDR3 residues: CSVGGLAGRNEQFF. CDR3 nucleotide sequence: TGCAGCGTTGGGGGGCTAGCGGGAAGGAATGAGCAGTTCTTC.

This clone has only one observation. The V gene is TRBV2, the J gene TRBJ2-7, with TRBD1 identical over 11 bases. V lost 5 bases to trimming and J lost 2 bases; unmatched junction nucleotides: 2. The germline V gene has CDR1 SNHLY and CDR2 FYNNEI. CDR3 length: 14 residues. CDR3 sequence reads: CASSRDRGAYEQYF. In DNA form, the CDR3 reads TGTGCCAGCAGTAGGGACAGGGGGGCCTACGAGCAGTACTTC.

This chain's CDR3 is CASSLGTGRAETQYF. The DNA for the CDR3 is TGCGCCAGCAGCTTGGGGACAGGGAGAGCAGAGACCCAGTACTTC. V is TRBV5-1 and J is TRBJ2-5; 8 nucleotides match TRBD1. The CDR3 contains 15 residues. The trim removed 0 bases at V and 4 bases at J, leaving 5 bases unmatched. Germline CDR1 SGHRS, CDR2 YFSETQ.

CDR3 sequence: CASTGDPDTEAFF. Written as DNA, the CDR3 is TGTGCCAGCACGGGGGATCCTGACACTGAAGCTTTCTTT. The chain carries TRBV28 and TRBJ1-1, with D maybe TRBD1 (5 bases). V was shortened by 7 bases and J by 3 bases, with 12 bases between the two germline ends. The CDR3 runs to 13 residues. Germline CDR1 MDHEN, CDR2 SYDVKM.

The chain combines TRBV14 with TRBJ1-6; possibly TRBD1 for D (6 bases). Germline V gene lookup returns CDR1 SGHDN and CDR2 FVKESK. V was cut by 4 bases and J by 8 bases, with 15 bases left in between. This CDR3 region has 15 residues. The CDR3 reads CASSLLTGLDSPLHF. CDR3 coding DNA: TGTGCCAGCAGCCTCCTGACAGGATTGGATTCACCCCTCCACTTT. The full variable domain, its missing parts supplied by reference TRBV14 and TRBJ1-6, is EAGVTQFPSHSVIEKGQTVTLRCDPISGHDNLYWYRRVMGKEIKFLLHFVKESKQDESGMPNNRFLAERTGGTYSTLKVQPAELEDSGVYFCASSLLTGLDSPLHFGNGTRLTVT.

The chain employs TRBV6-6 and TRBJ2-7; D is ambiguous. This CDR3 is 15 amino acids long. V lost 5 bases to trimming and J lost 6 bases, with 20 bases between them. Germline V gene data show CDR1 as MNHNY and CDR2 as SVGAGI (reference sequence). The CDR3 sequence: CASSTLQFLGSEQYF. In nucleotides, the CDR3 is TGTGCCAGCAGTACCTTACAGTTCCTTGGTTCCGAGCAGTACTTC.

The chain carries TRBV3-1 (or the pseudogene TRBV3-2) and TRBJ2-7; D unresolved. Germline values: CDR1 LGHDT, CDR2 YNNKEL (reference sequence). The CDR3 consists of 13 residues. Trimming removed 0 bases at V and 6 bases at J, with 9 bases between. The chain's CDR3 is CASSQDQLGEQYF. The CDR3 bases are TGTGCCAGCAGCCAAGATCAGCTTGGCGAGCAGTACTTC.

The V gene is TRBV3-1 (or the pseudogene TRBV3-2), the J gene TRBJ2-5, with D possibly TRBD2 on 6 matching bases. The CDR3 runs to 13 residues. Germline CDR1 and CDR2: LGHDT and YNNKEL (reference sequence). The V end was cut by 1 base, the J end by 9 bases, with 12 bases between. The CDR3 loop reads CASSQVLRGAQYF. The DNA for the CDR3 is TGTGCCAGCAGCCAAGTGTTACGCGGGGCCCAGTACTTC.

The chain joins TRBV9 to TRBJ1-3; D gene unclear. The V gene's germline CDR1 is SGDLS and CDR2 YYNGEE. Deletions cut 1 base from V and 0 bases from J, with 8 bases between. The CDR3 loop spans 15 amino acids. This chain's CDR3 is CASSVSAVSGNTIYF. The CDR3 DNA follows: TGTGCCAGCAGCGTATCAGCCGTCTCTGGAAACACCATATATTTT.

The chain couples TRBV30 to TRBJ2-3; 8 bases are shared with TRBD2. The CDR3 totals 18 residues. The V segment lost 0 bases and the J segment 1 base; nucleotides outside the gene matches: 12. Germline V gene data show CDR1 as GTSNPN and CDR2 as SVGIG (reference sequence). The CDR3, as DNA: TGTGCCTGGAGTGTCCCGGGACTAGGTCTGGGTCGCACAGATACGCAGTATTTT. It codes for CAWSVPGLGLGRTDTQYF.

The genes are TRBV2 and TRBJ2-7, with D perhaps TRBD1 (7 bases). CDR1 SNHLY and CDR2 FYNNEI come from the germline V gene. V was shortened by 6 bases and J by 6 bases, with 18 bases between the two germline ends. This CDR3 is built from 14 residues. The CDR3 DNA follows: TGTGCCAGCAGCAGGGGGGCTTTTCAGGGCGAGCAGTACTTC. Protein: CASSRGAFQGEQYF.

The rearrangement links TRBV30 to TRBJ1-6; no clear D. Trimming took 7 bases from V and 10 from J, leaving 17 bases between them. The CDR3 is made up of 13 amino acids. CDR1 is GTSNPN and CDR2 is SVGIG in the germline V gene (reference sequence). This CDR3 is CAFSPILGSPLHF. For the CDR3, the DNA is TGTGCCTTCTCCCCTATCTTAGGGTCACCCCTCCACTTT. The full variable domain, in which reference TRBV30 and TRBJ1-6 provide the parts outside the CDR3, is SQTIHQWPATLVQPVGSPLSLECTVEGTSNPNLYWYRQAAGRGLQLLFYSVGIGQISSEVPQNLSASRPQDRQFILSSKKLLLSDSGFYLCAFSPILGSPLHFGNGTRLTVT.

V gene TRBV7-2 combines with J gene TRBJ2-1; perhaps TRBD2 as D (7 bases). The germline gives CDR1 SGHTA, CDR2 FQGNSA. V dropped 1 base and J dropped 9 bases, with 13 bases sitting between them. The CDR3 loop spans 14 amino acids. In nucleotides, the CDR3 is TGTGCCAGCAGCTTAGTAGGAGGGGGGGGTGAGCAGTTCTTC. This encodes CASSLVGGGGEQFF.

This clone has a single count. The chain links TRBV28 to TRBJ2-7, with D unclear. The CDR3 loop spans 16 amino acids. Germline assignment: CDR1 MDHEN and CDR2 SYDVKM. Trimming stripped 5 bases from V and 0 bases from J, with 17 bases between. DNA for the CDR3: TGTGCCAGCAGTGATCCCCGCCGCGTTAGCTCCTACGAGCAGTACTTC. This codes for CASSDPRRVSSYEQYF.

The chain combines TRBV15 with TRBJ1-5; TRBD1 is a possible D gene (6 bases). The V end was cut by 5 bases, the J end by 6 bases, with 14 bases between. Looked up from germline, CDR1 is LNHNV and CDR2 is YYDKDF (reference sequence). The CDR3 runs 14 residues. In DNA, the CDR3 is TGTGCCACCAGCTCACAGGGACGGGGTCAGCCCCAGCATTTT. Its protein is CATSSQGRGQPQHF.

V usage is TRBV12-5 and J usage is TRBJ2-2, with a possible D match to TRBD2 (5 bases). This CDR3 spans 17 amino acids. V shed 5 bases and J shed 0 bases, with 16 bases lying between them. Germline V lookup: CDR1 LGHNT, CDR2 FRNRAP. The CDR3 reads CASGLHLEGANTGELFF. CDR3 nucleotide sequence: TGTGCTAGTGGTCTACATCTCGAGGGAGCGAACACCGGGGAGCTGTTTTTT.

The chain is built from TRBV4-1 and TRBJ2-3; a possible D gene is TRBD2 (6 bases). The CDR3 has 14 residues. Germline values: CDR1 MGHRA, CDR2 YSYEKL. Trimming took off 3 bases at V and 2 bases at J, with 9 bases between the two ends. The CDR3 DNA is TGCGCCAGCAGCCAGCGGGATCCCACAGATACGCAGTATTTT. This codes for CASSQRDPTDTQYF.

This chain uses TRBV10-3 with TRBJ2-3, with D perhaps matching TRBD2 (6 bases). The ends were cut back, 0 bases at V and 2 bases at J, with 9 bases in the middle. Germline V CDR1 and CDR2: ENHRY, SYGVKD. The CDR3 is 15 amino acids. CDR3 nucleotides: TGTGCCATCAGTGAGTCGGGGGGACTCACAGATACGCAGTATTTT. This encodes CAISESGGLTDTQYF.

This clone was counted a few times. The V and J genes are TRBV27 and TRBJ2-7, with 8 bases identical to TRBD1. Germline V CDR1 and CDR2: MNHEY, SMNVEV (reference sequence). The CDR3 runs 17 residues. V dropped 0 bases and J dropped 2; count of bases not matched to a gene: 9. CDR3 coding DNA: TGTGCCAGCAGTTTATCAGCGGACAGGGTCAAGACCTACGAGCAGTACTTC. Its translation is CASSLSADRVKTYEQYF.

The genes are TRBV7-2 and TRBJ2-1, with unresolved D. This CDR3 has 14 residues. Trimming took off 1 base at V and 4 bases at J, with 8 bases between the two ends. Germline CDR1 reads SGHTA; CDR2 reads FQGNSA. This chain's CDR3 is CASSLGYSYNEQFF. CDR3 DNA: TGTGCCAGCAGCTTAGGGTACAGTTACAATGAGCAGTTCTTC.

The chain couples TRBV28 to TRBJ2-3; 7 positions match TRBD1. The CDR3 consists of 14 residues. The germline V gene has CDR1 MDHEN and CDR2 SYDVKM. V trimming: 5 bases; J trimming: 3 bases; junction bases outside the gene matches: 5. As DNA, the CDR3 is TGTGCCAGCAGTCTAAACAGGGGAACAGATACGCAGTATTTT. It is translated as CASSLNRGTDTQYF.

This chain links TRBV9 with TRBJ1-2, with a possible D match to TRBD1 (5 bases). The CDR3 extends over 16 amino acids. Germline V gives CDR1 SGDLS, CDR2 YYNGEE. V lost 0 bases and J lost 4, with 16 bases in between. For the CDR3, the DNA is TGTGCCAGCAGCGTAGCTCGGGACGGCAGATCCTATGGCTACACCTTC. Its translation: CASSVARDGRSYGYTF.

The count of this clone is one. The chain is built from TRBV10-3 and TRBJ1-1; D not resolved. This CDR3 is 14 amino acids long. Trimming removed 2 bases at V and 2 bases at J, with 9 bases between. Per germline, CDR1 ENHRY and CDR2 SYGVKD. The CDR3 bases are TGTGCCATCAGTGAGGGCCCGTATAACACTGAAGCTTTCTTT. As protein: CAISEGPYNTEAFF.

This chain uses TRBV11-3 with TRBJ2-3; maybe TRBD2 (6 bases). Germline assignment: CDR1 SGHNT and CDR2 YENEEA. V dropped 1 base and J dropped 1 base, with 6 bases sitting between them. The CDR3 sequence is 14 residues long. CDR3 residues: CASSLAGGTDTQYF. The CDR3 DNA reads TGTGCCAGCAGCTTAGCGGGAGGCACAGATACGCAGTATTTT. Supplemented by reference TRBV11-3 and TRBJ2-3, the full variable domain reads EAGVVQSPRYKIIEKKQPVAFWCNPISGHNTLYWYLQNLGQGPELLIRYENEEAVDDSQLPKDRFSAERLKGVDSTLKIQPAELGDSAVYLCASSLAGGTDTQYFGPGTRLTVL.

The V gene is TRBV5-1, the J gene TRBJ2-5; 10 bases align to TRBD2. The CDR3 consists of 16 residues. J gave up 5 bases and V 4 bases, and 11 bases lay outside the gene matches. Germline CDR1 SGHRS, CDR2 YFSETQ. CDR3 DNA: TGCGCCAGCAGCGTACTAGCGGGGCCGGCATTGGAGACCCAGTACTTC. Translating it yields CASSVLAGPALETQYF.